This TCR beta chain was recorded in a study of response to subunit inactivated influenza vaccine. General study findings and limits: Authors suggested few new T cells are recruited by each seasonal influenza vaccination.

As concerns this clonotype: Its antigen is unknown.

TCRdb used MiXCR to reprocess the RT-PCR reads, holding one entry per CDR3 protein. The sample lists 800,000 to 1,000,000 distinct CDR3 sequences, 21% seen once, with around 9.6% in the top ten. The source material was PBMCs from blood, sampled less than 6 days after vaccination. The sequence came from a man aged 45-65 years who received an inactivated influenza vaccine.

The CDR3 loop is CASSLRSGTQPQHF. CDR3 bases: TGTGCCAGCAGTTTAAGGTCGGGGACCCAGCCCCAGCATTTT. The rearrangement uses TRBV12-3 or TRBV12-4 and TRBJ1-5; maybe TRBD1 (5 bases). This CDR3 spans 14 amino acids. V was shortened by 2 bases and J by 7 bases, with 12 bases between the two germline ends.